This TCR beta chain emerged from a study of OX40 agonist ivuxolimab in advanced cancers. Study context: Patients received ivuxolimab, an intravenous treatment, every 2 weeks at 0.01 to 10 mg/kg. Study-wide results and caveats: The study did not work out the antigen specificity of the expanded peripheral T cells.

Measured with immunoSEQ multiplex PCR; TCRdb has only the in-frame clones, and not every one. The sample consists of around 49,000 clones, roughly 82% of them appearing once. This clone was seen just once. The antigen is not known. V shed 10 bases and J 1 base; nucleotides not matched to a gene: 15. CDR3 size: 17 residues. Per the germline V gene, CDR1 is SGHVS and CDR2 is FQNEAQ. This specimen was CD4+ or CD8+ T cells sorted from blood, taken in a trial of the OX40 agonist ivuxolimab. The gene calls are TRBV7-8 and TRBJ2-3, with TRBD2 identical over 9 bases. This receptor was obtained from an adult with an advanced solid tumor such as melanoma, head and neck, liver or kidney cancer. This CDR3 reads CATRFLAGVGGTDTQYF. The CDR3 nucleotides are TGTGCCACCCGTTTTTTAGCGGGAGTAGGGGGCACAGATACGCAGTATTTT.